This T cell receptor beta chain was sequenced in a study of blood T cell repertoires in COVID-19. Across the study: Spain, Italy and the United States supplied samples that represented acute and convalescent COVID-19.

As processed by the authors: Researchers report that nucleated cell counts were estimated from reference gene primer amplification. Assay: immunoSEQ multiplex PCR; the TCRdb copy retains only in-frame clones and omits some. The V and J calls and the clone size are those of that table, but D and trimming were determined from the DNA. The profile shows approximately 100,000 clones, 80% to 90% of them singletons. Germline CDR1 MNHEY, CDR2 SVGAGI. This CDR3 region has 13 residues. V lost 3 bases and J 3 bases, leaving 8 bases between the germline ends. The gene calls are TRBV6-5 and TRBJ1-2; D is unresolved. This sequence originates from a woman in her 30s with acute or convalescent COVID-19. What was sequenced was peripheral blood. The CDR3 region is CASSYSRYYGYTF. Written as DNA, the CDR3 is TGTGCCAGCAGTTATAGCCGATACTATGGCTACACCTTC.